These 23 T cell receptor beta chains share one sample of origin, sequenced in a study of blood T cell repertoires in COVID-19. Method: immunoSEQ multiplex PCR; TCRdb's copy keeps in-frame clones and lacks some. The sample lists about 150,000 clones, around 84% seen once, with approximately 10% in the top ten. Sequencing input: peripheral blood. The receptors were sampled from a woman aged 50 to 60 with acute or convalescent COVID-19.

This chain links TRBV7-9 with TRBJ1-2; 7 bases agree with TRBD1. Germline loops: CDR1 SEHNR, CDR2 FQNEAQ (reference sequence). CDR3 length equals 14 residues. Trimming removed 7 bases from V and 4 bases from J; junction bases left unmatched: 9. CDR3 in amino acids: CASTRQQGTYGYTF. The DNA for the CDR3 is TGTGCCAGCACCAGACAACAGGGGACCTATGGCTACACCTTC.

The chain combines TRBV9 with TRBJ1-2, with D perhaps matching TRBD1 (6 bases). Trimming removed 0 bases at V and 7 bases at J, with 7 bases between. CDR1 SGDLS and CDR2 YYNGEE come from the germline V gene. This CDR3 region has 12 residues. CDR3 protein: CASSVVGGGYTF. The DNA of the CDR3 is TGTGCCAGCAGCGTAGTAGGGGGTGGCTACACCTTC. The full variable domain, in which reference TRBV9 and TRBJ1-2 provide the parts outside the CDR3, is DSGVTQTPKHLITATGQRVTLRCSPRSGDLSVYWYQQSLDQGLQFLIQYYNGEERAKGNILERFSAQQFPDLHSELNLSSLELGDSALYFCASSVVGGGYTFGSGTRLTVV.

V usage is TRBV11-2 and J usage is TRBJ2-7; perhaps TRBD2 as D (5 bases). From germline, CDR1 is SGHAT and CDR2 FQNNGV. V was trimmed by 6 bases and J by 3 bases, leaving 21 bases between them. CDR3 size: 16 residues. The CDR3 sequence is CASSPRVWRVGYEQYF. CDR3 nucleotides: TGTGCCAGCAGTCCGCGGGTGTGGCGGGTAGGCTACGAGCAGTACTTC.

This clone appeared a few times. The rearrangement joins TRBV6-2 or TRBV6-3 to TRBJ1-5; tentatively, D is TRBD1 (5 bases). CDR1 and CDR2 (germline): MNHEY, SVGEGT. Trimming pared 2 bases from V and 5 bases from J, leaving 10 bases between. The CDR3 totals 14 residues. CDR3 residues: CASSYRGTHQPQHF. CDR3 sequence (DNA): TGTGCCAGCAGTTACAGGGGAACCCATCAGCCCCAGCATTTT.

V usage is TRBV24-1 and J usage is TRBJ2-1; a possible D gene is TRBD2 (6 bases). The germline V and J ends were trimmed by 3 bases and 5 bases, with 16 bases remaining between them. This CDR3 has 16 amino acids. Germline values: CDR1 KGHDR, CDR2 SFDVKD. DNA of the CDR3: TGTGCCACCAGTGATCCCTTTGGCGGGAAGGACAATGAGCAGTTCTTC. Its protein is CATSDPFGGKDNEQFF.

The chain couples TRBV19 to TRBJ1-6, with TRBD1 identical over 9 bases. This CDR3 comprises 15 residues. The junction had 6 bases not matched to a gene; V was cut back by 5 bases and J by 7 bases. Germline-derived CDR1 and CDR2 are LNHDA and SQIVND (reference sequence). CDR3 sequence: CASSANRGQNSPLHF. CDR3 DNA sequence: TGTGCCAGTAGTGCAAACAGGGGGCAGAATTCACCCCTCCACTTT.

This clone has only one observation. The rearrangement uses TRBV29-1 and TRBJ1-1; a possible D gene is TRBD1 (5 bases). The length of the CDR3 is 13 residues. The V and J ends lost 4 bases and 0 bases respectively, with 9 bases between them. Germline V gives CDR1 SQVTM, CDR2 ANQGSEA. The CDR3 nucleotides read TGCAGCGTTGCGTTGGGGCTGAACACTGAAGCTTTCTTT. It encodes CSVALGLNTEAFF.

This rearrangement joins TRBV9 to TRBJ1-4; D is uncertain. This CDR3 contains 16 residues. Germline CDR1 SGDLS, CDR2 YYNGEE. V lost 0 bases and J 4 bases, leaving 13 bases between the germline ends. The DNA of the CDR3 is TGTGCCAGCAGCGTAGCTCTAGAGGCTCATAATGAAAAACTGTTTTTT. Encoded protein: CASSVALEAHNEKLFF. The full variable domain, completed using reference TRBV9 and TRBJ1-4, is DSGVTQTPKHLITATGQRVTLRCSPRSGDLSVYWYQQSLDQGLQFLIQYYNGEERAKGNILERFSAQQFPDLHSELNLSSLELGDSALYFCASSVALEAHNEKLFFGSGTQLSVL.

The genes are TRBV10-1 and TRBJ2-3; 10 nucleotides agree with TRBD2. The CDR3 runs to 15 residues. Germline V CDR1 and CDR2: WNHNN, SYGVQD (reference sequence). Trimming removed 6 bases from V and 2 bases from J; junction bases left unmatched: 5. The CDR3 loop reads CASRASGGATDTQYF. The CDR3 DNA is TGCGCCAGCAGGGCTAGCGGGGGCGCCACAGATACGCAGTATTTT.

The chain combines TRBV7-2 with TRBJ2-3, with 9 positions matching TRBD2. The germline V gene has CDR1 SGHTA and CDR2 FQGNSA. The junction had 6 bases not matched to a gene; V was cut back by 1 base and J by 1 base. The CDR3 covers 17 residues. DNA for the CDR3: TGTGCCAGCAGCTTAGGGGCTAGCGGGGCGCGCACAGATACGCAGTATTTT. It translates to CASSLGASGARTDTQYF.

The genes are TRBV20-1 and TRBJ1-5; D remains unclear. The germline V gene encodes CDR1 DFQATT and CDR2 SNEGSKA (reference sequence). V dropped 3 bases and J dropped 6 bases, with 6 bases sitting between them. There are 11 residues in the CDR3. The CDR3 loop reads CSARAGQPQHF. DNA of the CDR3: TGCAGTGCTAGGGCGGGTCAGCCCCAGCATTTT.

This chain uses TRBV5-1 with TRBJ1-6; tentatively, D is TRBD1 (6 bases). The germline CDR1 and CDR2 sequences are SGHRS and YFSETQ. The V end lost 0 bases, the J end lost 7 bases, and 11 bases lay between the germline ends. The CDR3 covers 15 residues. The chain's CDR3 is CASSLEWGQNSPLHF. CDR3 nucleotides: TGCGCCAGCAGCTTGGAATGGGGACAAAATTCACCCCTCCACTTT.

This clone was counted between two and nine times. V and J are TRBV14 and TRBJ2-7; D uncertain. In germline, CDR1 is SGHDN, CDR2 FVKESK. V was pared by 2 bases and J by 3 bases, with 17 bases between. CDR3 size: 16 residues. The CDR3 DNA sequence: TGTGCCAGCAGCCAATTTCACCGTTTTTGTAGCTACGAGCAGTACTTC. This sequence encodes CASSQFHRFCSYEQYF.

This clone has only one observation. The chain couples TRBV10-2 to TRBJ2-1; TRBD2 matches at 15 bases. This CDR3 comprises 18 residues. J gave up 1 base and V 6 bases, and 7 bases lay outside the gene matches. CDR1 and CDR2 from the germline V gene are WSHSY and SAAADI. CDR3 DNA sequence: TGCGCCAGCAGGCGGACTAGCGGGGGGGCCGGATCCTACAATGAGCAGTTCTTC. Translated: CASRRTSGGAGSYNEQFF.

CDR3 sequence: CASSQVLTGGYGYTF. DNA of the CDR3: TGTGCCAGCAGCCAAGTTCTCACAGGGGGCTATGGCTACACCTTC. V and J are TRBV14 and TRBJ1-2; TRBD1 matches at 8 bases. This CDR3 is built from 15 residues. The germline V gene has CDR1 SGHDN and CDR2 FVKESK. Trimming removed 1 base from V and 4 bases from J; junction bases left unmatched: 5.

V gene TRBV4-3 combines with J gene TRBJ1-5; a possible D gene is TRBD1 (6 bases). This CDR3 comprises 16 residues. V lost 0 bases and J 3 bases, leaving 12 bases between the germline ends. Germline CDR1 is LGHNA and CDR2 is YSLEER. CDR3 DNA: TGCGCCAGCAGCCAAGATAGAAGGACAGTCAATCAGCCCCAGCATTTT. Translation gives CASSQDRRTVNQPQHF.

The V and J genes are TRBV9 and TRBJ2-3, with a possible D match to TRBD1 (6 bases). The germline V gene has CDR1 SGDLS and CDR2 YYNGEE. Trimming took off 1 base at V and 4 bases at J, with 13 bases between the two ends. CDR3 length: 15 residues. Here the CDR3 DNA reads TGTGCCAGCAGCGTATTGGGGGCTGGGTCAGATACGCAGTATTTT. Its translation is CASSVLGAGSDTQYF.

The rearrangement joins TRBV2 to TRBJ2-1; D unresolved. V was clipped by 4 bases and J by 5 bases, with 3 bases between them. The CDR3 length is 11 residues. The germline CDR1 and CDR2 sequences are SNHLY and FYNNEI. This CDR3 is CASSADNEQFF. CDR3 bases: TGTGCCAGCAGTGCCGACAATGAGCAGTTCTTC.

V is TRBV11-3 and J is TRBJ2-5; unclear D gene. The V gene's germline CDR1 is SGHNT and CDR2 YENEEA. The CDR3 length is 12 residues. Trimming shortened V by 2 bases and J by 7 bases, and 8 bases separated the two germline ends. The CDR3 nucleotides are TGTGCCAGCAGCTTATCCAGTGGGACCCAGTACTTC. Protein: CASSLSSGTQYF.

This clone was counted a few times. The genes are TRBV5-5 and TRBJ1-1, with 8 bases aligning to TRBD1. V trimming: 7 bases; J trimming: 3 bases; junction bases outside the gene matches: 8. Germline CDR1 is SGHKS and CDR2 is YYEKEE (reference sequence). CDR3 length: 14 residues. The CDR3 is CASGRTGRDTEAFF. The CDR3 DNA is TGTGCCAGCGGACGGACAGGGAGGGACACTGAAGCTTTCTTT.

This chain connects TRBV27 to TRBJ1-2; the D gene is possibly TRBD1 (6 bases). Germline V CDR1 and CDR2: MNHEY, SMNVEV (reference sequence). The CDR3 contains 15 residues. Trimming pared 5 bases from V and 1 base from J, leaving 14 bases between. In DNA, the CDR3 is TGTGCCAGCAGTCACGCAACAGGGATTAACTATGGCTACACCTTC. This encodes CASSHATGINYGYTF.

V gene TRBV9 combines with J gene TRBJ2-3; possible D gene TRBD2, 6 bases. Between the trimmed V and J ends, which lost 0 bases and 8 bases, there was a span of 10 bases. Germline CDR1 and CDR2: SGDLS and YYNGEE. The CDR3 spans 13 residues. CDR3: CASSVAGVGTQYF. CDR3 nucleotide sequence: TGTGCCAGCAGCGTAGCGGGAGTCGGTACGCAGTATTTT.

This chain connects TRBV6-2 or TRBV6-3 to TRBJ2-7, with a weak D call TRBD2 (6 bases). Germline V CDR1 and CDR2: MNHEY, SVGEGT. The ends were cut back, 0 bases at V and 0 bases at J, with 12 bases in the middle. This CDR3 comprises 16 residues. CDR3 DNA: TGTGCCAGCAGTTACTCGACGCGGACTACCTCCTACGAGCAGTACTTC. Translating gives CASSYSTRTTSYEQYF.